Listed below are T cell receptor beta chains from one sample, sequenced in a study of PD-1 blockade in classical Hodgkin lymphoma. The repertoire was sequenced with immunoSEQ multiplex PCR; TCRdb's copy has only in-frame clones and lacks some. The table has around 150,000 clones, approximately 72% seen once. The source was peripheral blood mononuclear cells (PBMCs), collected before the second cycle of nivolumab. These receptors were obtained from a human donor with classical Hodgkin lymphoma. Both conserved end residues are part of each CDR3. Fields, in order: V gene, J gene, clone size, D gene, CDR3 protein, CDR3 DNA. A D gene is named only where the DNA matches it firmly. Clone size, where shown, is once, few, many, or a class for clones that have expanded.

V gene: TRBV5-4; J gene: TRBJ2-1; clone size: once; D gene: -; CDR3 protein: CASRWYLDNEQFF; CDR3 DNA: TGTGCCAGCAGATGGTACCTCGACAATGAGCAGTTCTTC
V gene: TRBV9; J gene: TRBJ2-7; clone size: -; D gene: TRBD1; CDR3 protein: CASSVGDRGRSYEQYF; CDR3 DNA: TGTGCCAGCAGCGTAGGGGACAGGGGCAGATCCTACGAGCAGTACTTC
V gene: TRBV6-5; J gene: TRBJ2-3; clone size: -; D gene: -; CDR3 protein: CASSYRQAADTQYF; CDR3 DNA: TGTGCCAGCAGTTACCGTCAAGCCGCAGATACGCAGTATTTT
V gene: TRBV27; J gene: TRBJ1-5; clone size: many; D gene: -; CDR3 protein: CASSLSDRYNQPQHF; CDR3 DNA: TGTGCCAGCAGTTTATCCGACAGGTATAATCAGCCCCAGCATTTT
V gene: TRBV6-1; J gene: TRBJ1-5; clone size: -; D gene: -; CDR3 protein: CASMGREGGNQPQHF; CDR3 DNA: TGTGCCAGCATGGGCAGGGAAGGCGGCAATCAGCCCCAGCATTTT
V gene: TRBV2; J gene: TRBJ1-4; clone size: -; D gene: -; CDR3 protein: CASRVTGSEKLFF; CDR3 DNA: TGTGCCAGCAGGGTCACAGGGAGCGAAAAACTGTTTTTT
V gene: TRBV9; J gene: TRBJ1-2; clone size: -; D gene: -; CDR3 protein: CASSEPSRYGYTF; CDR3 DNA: TGTGCCAGCAGCGAGCCCTCACGGTATGGCTACACCTTC
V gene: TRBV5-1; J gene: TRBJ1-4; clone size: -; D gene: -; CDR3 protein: CASSMTTGLGAEKLFF; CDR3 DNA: TGCGCCAGCAGCATGACCACAGGGCTGGGGGCTGAAAAACTGTTTTTT
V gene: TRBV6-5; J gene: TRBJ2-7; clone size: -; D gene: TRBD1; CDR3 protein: CASSTQGQGQGEQYF; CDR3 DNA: TGTGCCAGCAGTACCCAGGGACAGGGTCAGGGCGAGCAGTACTTC
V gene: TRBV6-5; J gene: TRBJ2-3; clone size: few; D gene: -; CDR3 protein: CASRLIIEDTQYF; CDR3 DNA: TGTGCCAGCAGGCTCATAATCGAGGATACGCAGTATTTT
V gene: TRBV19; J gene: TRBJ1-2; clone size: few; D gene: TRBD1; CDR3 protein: CASSPRDRPREGDGYTF; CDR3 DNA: TGTGCCAGTAGTCCCAGGGACAGGCCGCGCGAGGGTGATGGCTACACCTTC
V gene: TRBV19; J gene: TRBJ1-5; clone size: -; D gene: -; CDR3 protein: CASSSAYGQPQHF; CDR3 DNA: TGTGCCAGTAGTAGTGCTTATGGGCAGCCCCAGCATTTT
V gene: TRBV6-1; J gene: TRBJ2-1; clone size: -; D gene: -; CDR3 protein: CASSYSNEQFF; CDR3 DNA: TGTGCCAGCAGTTATAGCAATGAGCAGTTCTTC
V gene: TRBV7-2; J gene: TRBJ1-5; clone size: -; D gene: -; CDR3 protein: CASSPPGMNQPQHF; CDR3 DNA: TGTGCCAGCAGCCCACCCGGCATGAATCAGCCCCAGCATTTT
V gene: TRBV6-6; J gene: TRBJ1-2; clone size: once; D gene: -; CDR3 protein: CASSYSGQGIGGYTF; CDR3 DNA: TGTGCCAGCAGTTACTCGGGCCAGGGAATTGGTGGCTACACCTTC
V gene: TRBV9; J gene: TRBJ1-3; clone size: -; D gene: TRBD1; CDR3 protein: CASSAEPLTGVLNTIYF; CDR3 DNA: TGTGCCAGCAGCGCAGAACCTTTGACAGGGGTATTAAACACCATATATTTT
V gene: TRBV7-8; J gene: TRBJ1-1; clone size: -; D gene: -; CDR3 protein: CASSHPGRGTEAFF; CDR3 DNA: TGTGCCAGCAGCCATCCGGGCAGGGGCACTGAAGCTTTCTTT
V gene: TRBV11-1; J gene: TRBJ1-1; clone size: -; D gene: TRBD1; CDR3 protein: CASSRDSMNTEAFF; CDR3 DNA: TGTGCCAGCAGCCGGGACAGCATGAACACTGAAGCTTTCTTT
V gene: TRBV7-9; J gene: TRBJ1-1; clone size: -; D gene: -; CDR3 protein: CASSLRPDVEAFF; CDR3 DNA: TGTGCCAGCAGCTTGAGGCCGGACGTCGAAGCTTTCTTT
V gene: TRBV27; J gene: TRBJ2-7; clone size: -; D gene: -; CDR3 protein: CASSLYRFREQYF; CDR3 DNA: TGTGCCAGCAGTTTATATAGGTTTAGGGAGCAGTACTTC
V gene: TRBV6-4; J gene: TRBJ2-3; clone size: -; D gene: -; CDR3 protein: CASSEDWDLADTQYF; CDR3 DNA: TGTGCCAGCAGTGAAGACTGGGACTTAGCAGATACGCAGTATTTT
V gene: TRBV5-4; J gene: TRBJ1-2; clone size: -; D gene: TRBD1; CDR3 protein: CASSWGQGVWGYTF; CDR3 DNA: TGTGCCAGCAGCTGGGGACAGGGCGTCTGGGGCTACACCTTC
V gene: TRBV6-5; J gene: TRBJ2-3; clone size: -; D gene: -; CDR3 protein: CASSPLGGRTDTQYF; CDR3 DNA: TGTGCCAGCAGCCCCCTGGGGGGGCGCACAGATACGCAGTATTTT
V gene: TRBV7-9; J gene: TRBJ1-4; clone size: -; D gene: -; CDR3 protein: CASSRRYRSTNEKLFF; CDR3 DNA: TGTGCCAGCAGCCGCCGGTACAGGTCAACTAATGAAAAACTGTTTTTT
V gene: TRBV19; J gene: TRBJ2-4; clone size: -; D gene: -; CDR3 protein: CAAGSREAKNIQYF; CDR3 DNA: TGTGCCGCCGGGTCGAGGGAAGCCAAAAACATTCAGTACTTC
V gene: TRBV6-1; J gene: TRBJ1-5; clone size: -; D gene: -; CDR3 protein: CASSVSGIVQPQHF; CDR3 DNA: TGTGCCAGCAGTGTGTCTGGGATCGTACAGCCCCAGCATTTT
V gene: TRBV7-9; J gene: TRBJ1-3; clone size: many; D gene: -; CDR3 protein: CASSLRQLPRNTIYF; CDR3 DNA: TGTGCCAGCAGCTTAAGACAGCTGCCTAGGAACACCATATATTTT